This is a list of T cell receptor beta chains from one sample in a study of T cell responses to AZD1222 COVID-19 vaccine. The protocol was immunoSEQ multiplex PCR, while the TCRdb copy is restricted to in-frame clones and leaves out a portion. The sample lists some 120,000 clones; about 88% were seen once. Sequencing was performed on peripheral blood, taken on day 0 of AZD1222 vaccination. The origin of the receptors is an adult in good health. Each CDR3 is given with its conserved first and last residue. Each record gives: V gene, J gene, clone size, D gene, CDR3 length, CDR3 protein, CDR3 DNA. D genes are given only for firm matches. Not every row has a clone size; where given, it reads once, few, many or a size class.

V: TRBV7-8; J: TRBJ2-7; size: NA; D: TRBD1; length: 15; CDR3: CASSFVGQGPYEQYF; DNA: TGTGCCAGCAGCTTTGTCGGACAGGGGCCCTACGAGCAGTACTTC
V: TRBV5-4; J: TRBJ1-3; size: NA; D: NA; length: 14; CDR3: CASSLQGTGNTIYF; DNA: TGTGCCAGCAGCTTGCAGGGAACTGGAAACACCATATATTTT
V: TRBV19; J: TRBJ2-1; size: NA; D: NA; length: 16; CDR3: CASSIETQRMGNEQFF; DNA: TGTGCCAGTAGTATAGAAACCCAGCGGATGGGCAATGAGCAGTTCTTC
V: TRBV5-4; J: TRBJ1-6; size: NA; D: TRBD1; length: 15; CDR3: CASSRGTGNNSPLHF; DNA: TGTGCCAGCAGCCGAGGGACAGGGAATAATTCACCCCTCCACTTT
V: TRBV5-8; J: TRBJ2-7; size: NA; D: NA; length: 17; CDR3: CASSLPGDSSLNSEQYF; DNA: TGTGCCAGCAGCTTGCCAGGGGACTCTTCCCTCAACAGCGAGCAGTACTTC
V: TRBV5-1; J: TRBJ1-1; size: few; D: NA; length: 15; CDR3: CASSYLGGYTLEAFF; DNA: TGCGCCAGCAGCTACCTTGGAGGGTATACCCTTGAAGCTTTCTTT
V: TRBV12-3/TRBV12-4; J: TRBJ1-1; size: NA; D: NA; length: 12; CDR3: CASSLGRIEAFF; DNA: TGTGCCAGCAGTTTAGGCCGGATTGAAGCTTTCTTT
V: TRBV15; J: TRBJ2-4; size: NA; D: TRBD2; length: 20; CDR3: CATSSPPLGGRAVSKNIQYF; DNA: TGTGCCACCAGCAGTCCCCCCTTGGGCGGGAGGGCCGTGTCCAAAAACATTCAGTACTTC
V: TRBV5-1; J: TRBJ2-5; size: once; D: NA; length: 14; CDR3: CASSPTGAGETQYF; DNA: TGCGCCAGCAGCCCGACAGGTGCTGGGGAGACCCAGTACTTC
V: TRBV12-3/TRBV12-4; J: TRBJ1-4; size: NA; D: NA; length: 12; CDR3: CASSDGNEKLFF; DNA: TGTGCCAGCAGCGATGGAAATGAAAAACTGTTTTTT
V: TRBV27; J: TRBJ1-5; size: NA; D: NA; length: 14; CDR3: CASSLAQGSQPQHF; DNA: TGTGCCAGCAGTTTGGCCCAGGGATCTCAGCCCCAGCATTTT
V: TRBV7-3; J: TRBJ2-2; size: NA; D: NA; length: 17; CDR3: CASSPTGVGANTGELFF; DNA: TGTGCCAGCAGCCCGACGGGGGTGGGCGCGAACACCGGGGAGCTGTTTTTT
V: TRBV29-1; J: TRBJ1-2; size: few; D: TRBD1; length: 15; CDR3: CSVEPQTGRKYGYTF; DNA: TGCAGCGTTGAGCCTCAGACAGGGCGGAAATATGGCTACACCTTC
V: TRBV11-2; J: TRBJ1-3; size: NA; D: NA; length: 14; CDR3: CASSLGPAGNTIYF; DNA: TGTGCCAGCAGCTTAGGTCCGGCCGGAAACACCATATATTTT
V: TRBV7-2; J: TRBJ2-7; size: NA; D: NA; length: 15; CDR3: CASSYDPGRVYEQYF; DNA: TGTGCCAGCAGCTACGACCCGGGACGGGTCTACGAGCAGTACTTC
V: TRBV9; J: TRBJ2-4; size: NA; D: NA; length: 15; CDR3: CASSIGPLAGSIQYF; DNA: TGTGCCAGCAGCATCGGGCCGCTCGCCGGGAGCATTCAGTACTTC
V: TRBV7-2; J: TRBJ2-7; size: NA; D: NA; length: 14; CDR3: CASSVVGVGYEQYF; DNA: TGTGCCAGCAGCGTGGTCGGGGTCGGCTACGAGCAGTACTTC
V: TRBV5-1; J: TRBJ1-1; size: once; D: NA; length: 13; CDR3: CASSWGKDTEAFF; DNA: TGCGCCAGCAGCTGGGGCAAGGACACTGAAGCTTTCTTT
V: TRBV5-1; J: TRBJ1-3; size: NA; D: TRBD1; length: 14; CDR3: CASSAGQGVHTIYF; DNA: TGCGCCAGCAGCGCGGGACAGGGTGTCCACACCATATATTTT
V: TRBV12-5; J: TRBJ1-3; size: NA; D: NA; length: 15; CDR3: CASGTGRILENTIYF; DNA: TGTGCTAGTGGAACCGGACGGATCCTTGAAAACACCATATATTTT
V: TRBV4-1; J: TRBJ2-7; size: NA; D: NA; length: 15; CDR3: CASSQDEAPAYEQYF; DNA: TGCGCCAGCAGCCAAGATGAGGCTCCCGCCTACGAGCAGTACTTC
V: TRBV5-4; J: TRBJ2-7; size: NA; D: NA; length: 13; CDR3: CASSLETLGEQYF; DNA: TGTGCCAGCAGCTTGGAAACCTTGGGCGAGCAGTACTTC
V: TRBV11-2; J: TRBJ2-1; size: NA; D: TRBD1; length: 14; CDR3: CASSLGTGRNEQFF; DNA: TGTGCCAGCAGCTTAGGGACAGGGCGGAATGAGCAGTTCTTC
V: TRBV2; J: TRBJ2-2; size: NA; D: TRBD1; length: 15; CDR3: CASSRGGSNTGELFF; DNA: TGTGCCAGCAGTCGAGGGGGCTCGAACACCGGGGAGCTGTTTTTT
V: TRBV19; J: TRBJ1-5; size: NA; D: NA; length: 16; CDR3: CASKSGEQGRLQPQHF; DNA: TGTGCCAGTAAATCCGGGGAGCAGGGACGGCTTCAGCCCCAGCATTTT
V: TRBV7-3; J: TRBJ1-1; size: NA; D: NA; length: 13; CDR3: CASSLSRNTEAFF; DNA: TGTGCCAGCAGCTTATCCAGGAACACTGAAGCTTTCTTT
V: TRBV19; J: TRBJ2-1; size: NA; D: NA; length: 16; CDR3: CASTPAGASSYNEQFF; DNA: TGTGCCAGTACCCCTGCAGGAGCTAGCTCCTACAATGAGCAGTTCTTC